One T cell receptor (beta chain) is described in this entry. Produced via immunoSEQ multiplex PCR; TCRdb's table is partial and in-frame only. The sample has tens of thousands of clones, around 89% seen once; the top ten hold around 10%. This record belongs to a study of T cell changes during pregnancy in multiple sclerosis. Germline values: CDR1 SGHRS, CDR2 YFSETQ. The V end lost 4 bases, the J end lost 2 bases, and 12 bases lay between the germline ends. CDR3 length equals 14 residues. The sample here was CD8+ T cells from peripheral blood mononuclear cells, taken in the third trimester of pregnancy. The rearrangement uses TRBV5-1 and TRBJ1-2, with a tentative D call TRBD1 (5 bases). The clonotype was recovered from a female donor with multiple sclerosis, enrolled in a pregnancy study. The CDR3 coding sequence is TGCGCCAGCAGCGCCCCTGGGGGGAACTATGGCTACACCTTC. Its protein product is CASSAPGGNYGYTF.